This entry features one T cell receptor beta chain sequence. Its specificity is unknown. Those who donated were healthy bone marrow donors. These data come from a study of cytomegalovirus exposure and HLA in healthy donors. PCR involved 60 Vbeta and 13 Jbeta primers. TCRdb keeps only in-frame clones here, not all; method: immunoSEQ multiplex PCR. This sample's table has 200,000 to 250,000 clones. Study-level findings and limits: Apart from CMV serostatus, no immune exposure information was available.

The specimen sequenced was PBMCs. The TCR originated in a girl aged 2 to 9 in good health and CMV-seropositive.

The DNA of the CDR3 is TGTGCCGTCCGCCCCGGGGCAGATACGCAGTATTTT. Its translation is CAVRPGADTQYF. The gene calls are TRBV2 and TRBJ2-3; tentatively, D is TRBD2 (5 bases). CDR3 length: 12 residues. Trimming removed 11 bases at V and 4 bases at J, with 13 bases between. The germline gives CDR1 SNHLY, CDR2 FYNNEI.